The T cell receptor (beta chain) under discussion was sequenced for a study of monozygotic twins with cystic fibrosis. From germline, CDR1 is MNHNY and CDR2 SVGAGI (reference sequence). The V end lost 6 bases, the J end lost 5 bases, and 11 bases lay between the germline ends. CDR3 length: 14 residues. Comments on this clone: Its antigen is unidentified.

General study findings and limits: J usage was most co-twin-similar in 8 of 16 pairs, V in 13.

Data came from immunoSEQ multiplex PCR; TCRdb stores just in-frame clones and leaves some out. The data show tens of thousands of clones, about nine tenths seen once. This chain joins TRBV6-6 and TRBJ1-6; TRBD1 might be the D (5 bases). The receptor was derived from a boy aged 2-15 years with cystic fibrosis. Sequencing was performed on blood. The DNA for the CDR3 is TGTGCCAGCAGGACAGCTCTAGATAATTCACCCCTCCACTTT. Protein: CASRTALDNSPLHF.